This TCR beta chain was documented in a study of STAT5B mutations in CD4+ large granular lymphocyte leukemia. Overall study: Among healthy donors, a particular HLA allele went with more CDR3 'QG' motifs. Whole-study results and caveats: Patient CD4-sorted repertoires stayed more clonal than healthy ones after leukemic-clone removal.

The V segment lost 4 bases and the J segment 9 bases; nucleotides outside the gene matches: 5. The CDR3 loop spans 13 amino acids. Germline-derived CDR1 and CDR2 are MGHRA and YSYEKL. The data were produced by immunoSEQ multiplex PCR, yet TCRdb's version contains in-frame clones alone and is incomplete. The repertoire holds tens of thousands of clones, with 71% as singletons. In the case of this clone: Its target is unknown.

This clonotype was obtained from a human donor in good health. The chain employs TRBV4-1 and TRBJ1-5, with TRBD1 matching over 8 bases. Sequenced sample: CD4+ T cells from blood buffy coats. In DNA, the CDR3 is TGCGCCAGCAGCCTGGACAGGGTAGGGCCCCAGCATTTT. Translating gives CASSLDRVGPQHF.